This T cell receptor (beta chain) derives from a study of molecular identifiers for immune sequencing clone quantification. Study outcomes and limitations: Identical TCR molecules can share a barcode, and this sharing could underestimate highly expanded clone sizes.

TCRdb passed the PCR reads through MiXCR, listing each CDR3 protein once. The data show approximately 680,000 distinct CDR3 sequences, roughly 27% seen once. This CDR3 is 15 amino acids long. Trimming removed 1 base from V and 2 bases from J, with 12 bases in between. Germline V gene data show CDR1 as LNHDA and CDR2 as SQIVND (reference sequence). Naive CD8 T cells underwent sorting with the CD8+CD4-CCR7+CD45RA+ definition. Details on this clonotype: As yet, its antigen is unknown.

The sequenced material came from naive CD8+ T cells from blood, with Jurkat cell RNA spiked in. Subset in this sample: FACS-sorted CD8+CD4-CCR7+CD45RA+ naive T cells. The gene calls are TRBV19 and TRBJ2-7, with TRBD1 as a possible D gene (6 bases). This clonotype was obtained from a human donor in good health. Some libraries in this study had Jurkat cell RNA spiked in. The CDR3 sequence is CASSIGTGPAYEQYF. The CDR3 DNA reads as TGTGCCAGTAGTATAGGCACAGGGCCAGCCTACGAGCAGTACTTC.